Below, one T cell receptor beta chain is given with its context. The clone's antigen remains unknown. No base quality values were provided; no much bigger clone lies one nucleotide off. These data originate in a study of cytomegalovirus exposure and HLA in healthy donors (dated by TCRdb to about 2017). As for the study more broadly: An earlier analysis of approximately 590 of the donors reported approximately 300 Gb of sequence data and some 100 million unique TCR beta sequences from about 200 million T cells. Around 320 gigabases of sequencing data and tens of millions of unique TCR sequences were included in an early release covering over 600 HLA-typed donors. The genetic ancestry cluster associated with self-reported Caucasian donors included 80% to 90% of the approximately 400 genotyped donors. The study aimed to test whether signatures of past pathogen exposure could be identified by cataloging public T cell receptors. Using immunosequencing, the study profiled T cell repertoires from some 670 subjects and related those repertoires to cytomegalovirus serostatus. A separate validation cohort of 100 to 150 different subjects was used in addition to the approximately 670-subject first cohort. High-throughput TCR immunosequencing, statistical association of individual TCRs with disease status, and machine learning were combined to predict cytomegalovirus infection status. In a later analysis, previously published TCR beta repertoires from hundreds of donors were re-analyzed and high-resolution HLA genotyping was added so that TCR occurrence patterns could be studied. In the later analysis, no new phenotypic data were used to find candidate immune exposures; instead, reliance was placed on TCR beta sequences and their occurrence across donors. In an earlier analysis of 587 of the donors, high-throughput TCR beta sequencing was used to judge whether each TCR beta V gene segment behaved as functional or pseudogenic. Donor age, sex, ethnicity and CMV serostatus were collected together with the repertoire data. A later genetic analysis took genome-wide SNP genotypes for about three fifths of the 666 donors and used that subset as a discovery cohort. All discovery cohort repertoires had been generated on a single sequencing platform. Class I and class II HLA loci were covered by the typing at four-digit resolution. Typing coverage varied by locus: roughly 629-640 donors for A, B, C, DRB1 and DQB1; around 560 for DQA1; around 570 for DPA1; 450 to 480 for DPB1. Roughly 5 DR-DQ haplotypes were treated as single units for association and clustering because of strong linkage in the cohort. Across roughly 420 genotyped donors of the cohort, an average of roughly 250,000 unique TCR beta nucleotide sequences per donor were sequenced, and roughly 17% of those sequences were non-productive.

The cohort was made up of under 800 healthy bone marrow donors. Cohort members were all nominally healthy when sampled, although unrecorded immune exposures were likely present. The donor was CMV seronegative and was included in the group of 352 seronegative cohort members. A peripheral blood sample was collected from each donor, and TCR beta sequencing was performed on peripheral blood mononuclear cells. Genomic DNA was extracted from the blood cell samples with the Qiagen DNeasy Blood Extraction Kit. What the work shows at the level of the full study, not this receptor alone: Strong co-occurrence of HLA alleles, especially DR and DQ, made assigning TCR associations to individual alleles difficult. A later analysis associated 16,951 TCR beta sequences with specific HLA alleles at a false discovery rate of 0.05. A later genetic analysis associated a missense DCLRE1C variant with V-gene and J-gene trimming of TCR beta chains, and an independent cohort replicated the association. A later genetic analysis reported fewer N-insertions in productive TCRs among donors in an Asian-associated ancestry cluster than the approximately 700-donor mean. Most TCR sequences were seen in very few donors, while some public TCRs were found in many individuals. Cytomegalovirus status was reported to be diagnosed by the classifier with high specificity and sensitivity in both the original and validation cohorts. A cluster of highly shared sequence variants was judged likely to represent a technical artifact of the sequencing pipeline. Because HLA typing was unavailable for some donors at each locus, only the typed subset was used in association tests. This cohort had only TCR beta chains sequenced, and the lack of alpha or paired-chain data limited which features could be detected. Some IMGT-functional V segments, including TRBV6-2 and TRBV6-3, could not be distinguished by the 87-base-pair reads and were therefore excluded. Roughly 15 rarely observed V segments, including chromosome 9 orphons, were excluded from the earlier analysis of almost 600 of the donors because counts were too low. The study gave a list of some 150 TCR beta chains associated with cytomegalovirus. In a later analysis, HLA-associated TCR beta chains showed more clonal expansion and lower generation probabilities than non-associated chains that were equally common. Correlated functional status among segregating V segments might reflect linkage disequilibrium, but an unknown experimental factor could not be ruled out. Several of the top co-occurrence clusters appeared to be linked to parvovirus B19, influenza, CMV and Epstein-Barr virus, according to a later analysis. A further reported finding was that TCR beta sequences accurately predicted the HLA-A and HLA-B alleles for most subjects in the first cohort. The only immune exposure information available for the cohort was CMV serostatus. It was suggested by the authors that the approach could potentially be generalized to other disease states and immunological phenotypes. A few of the identified cytomegalovirus-associated TCR beta chains were confirmed in vitro to be specific for cytomegalovirus antigens. In a later analysis, the rate of TCR association differed among HLA loci, with DRB1 alleles having the most associated TCRs and HLA-C alleles having the fewest. In an earlier analysis of fewer than 750 of the donors, most TCR beta V segments were observed in productive rearrangements about 90% or about 30% of the time, broadly matching IMGT annotations. In a later analysis, most CMV-associated TCR beta chains were found to appear HLA-restricted, with HLA associations seemingly driven largely by CMV exposure. Presence/absence analyses assumed roughly uniform sequencing depth across donors, an assumption that may not hold.

Libraries were built with the immunoSEQ multiplex PCR assay. The multiplex PCR relied on a mix of 60 forward primers for TCR Vbeta segments and 13 reverse primers for TCR Jbeta segments. A multiplex PCR assay on genomic DNA amplified the CDR3 region of rearranged TCR beta genes. The amplified TCR beta libraries were sequenced on the Illumina HiSeq System as 87-base-pair reads. The study's processing was this. A later analysis counted around 72 million unique TCR beta chains across the 666 repertoires, and some 11 million of these chains were shared by at least two donors. A nearest-neighbor algorithm error-corrected the raw reads and collapsed the reads into unique sequences, merging closely related sequences to remove PCR and sequencing errors. Alignment of CDR3 sequences to IMGT reference sequences was used to assign V, D and J gene segments. For a sequence to be retained, at least a six-nucleotide match to both a V gene segment and a J gene segment was required. A rearrangement counted as productive if the CDR3 had no stop codons and remained in frame with V and J, and every other rearrangement counted as non-productive. Following IMGT convention, CDR3 was defined as the stretch from the second conserved V-encoded cysteine to the conserved J-encoded phenylalanine. In an earlier analysis of 587 of the donors, sequences lacking an unambiguous match to a single V gene segment were excluded. In an earlier analysis of approximately 610 of the donors, V segments were called functional above 56.7% productive rearrangements and were called segregating when the between-donor standard deviation exceeded 5%. To diagnose cytomegalovirus status from the catalog of TCR beta chain sequences, a statistical classification framework was built. In a later analysis, V and J genes were assigned by comparing TCR nucleotide sequences against IMGT/GENE-DB human TR gene sequences. In a later analysis, CDR3 sequences and most-parsimonious VDJ recombination scenarios were assigned using the TCRdist pipeline. In a later analysis, each TCR beta chain was defined by its CDR3 amino acid sequence together with its V-gene family, and reads without a unique V-gene family were excluded. A later analysis removed 550 to 700 highly shared, low-generation-probability nucleotide sequences to deal with suspected cross-contamination and a sequencing artifact. A later analysis calculated a clonal expansion index for each public chain from normalized within-repertoire ranks of inferred template counts. In a later analysis, generation probabilities were computed with a VDJ recombination model fitted to out-of-frame rearrangements, and the resulting probabilities were checked against IGoR. In a later analysis, TCR-TCR, TCR-HLA and TCR-CMV co-occurrence was scored with hypergeometric tests, and a repertoire-size bias correction was applied to TCR pairs. False discovery rates were estimated in a later analysis by permuting HLA or CMV assignments 20 times. In a later analysis, co-occurring TCRs were grouped using DBSCAN, and TCRdist sequence similarity was added for clustering within HLA-allele-positive subsets. Repertoires with fewer than 30,000 or more than 120,000 public chains were left out of co-occurrence clustering, as were five repertoires with anomalous nucleotide sharing. TCRdb's version of the immuneACCESS table is confined to in-frame rearrangements and falls short of the full clone set. An unresolved V gene accounts for under half of the shortfall where checked; the remainder is of unknown origin. V and J calls and clone size are those listed in that table; D and trimming were worked out from the DNA. For this sample the table gives 200,000 to 250,000 clones, of which 65% to 75% were detected only once. The biggest ten clones account for 1.8% of the sample.

The CDR1 and CDR2 encoded by the germline V gene (reference sequence) are LNHDA and SQIVND. Germline trimming amounts to 5 bases on V and 2 bases on J, with 6 as the count of junction bases outside the gene matches. The CDR3 numbers 15 residues from cysteine through phenylalanine. Solely the CDR3 DNA is kept, with 45 bases framed from the first base. The sequence came from a woman aged 25 to 39 in good health and CMV-seronegative. Recombination linked TRBV19 to TRBJ2-3; TRBD2 matches 8 bases in the middle. What was sequenced was PBMCs. The CDR3 amino acid sequence is: CASSLGGGFTDTQYF. The DNA sequence follows: TGTGCCAGTAGTCTGGGCGGGGGGTTCACAGATACGCAGTATTTT. When the CDR3 is completed using the reference TRBV19 and TRBJ2-3 genes on either side, the full variable domain is DGGITQSPKYLFRKEGQNVTLSCEQNLNHDAMYWYRQDPGQGLRLIYYSQIVNDFQKGDIAEGYSVSREKKESFPLTVTSAQKNPTAFYLCASSLGGGFTDTQYFGPGTRLTVL.